Listed here are 2 T cell receptor beta chains from one sample, sequenced in a study of OX40 agonist ivuxolimab in advanced cancers. Some clones are missing from TCRdb's copy, which holds only in-frame ones; the method was immunoSEQ multiplex PCR. This table has tens of thousands of clones, about 89% appearing once. The sequences come from CD4+ or CD8+ T cells sorted from blood, collected in a trial of the OX40 agonist ivuxolimab. These receptor sequences come from an adult with an advanced solid tumor such as melanoma, head and neck, liver or kidney cancer.

The rearrangement uses TRBV19 and TRBJ2-2; D is unresolved. The CDR3 is 13 residues long. Germline assignment: CDR1 LNHDA and CDR2 SQIVND (reference sequence). Trimming pared 8 bases from V and 0 bases from J, leaving 7 bases between. The CDR3 is CASPDANTGELFF. CDR3 bases: TGTGCCAGTCCGGACGCGAACACCGGGGAGCTGTTTTTT. The entire variable domain, with the rest obtained from reference TRBV19 and TRBJ2-2, is as follows: DGGITQSPKYLFRKEGQNVTLSCEQNLNHDAMYWYRQDPGQGLRLIYYSQIVNDFQKGDIAEGYSVSREKKESFPLTVTSAQKNPTAFYLCASPDANTGELFFGEGSRLTVL.

The chain has TRBV29-1 and TRBJ2-7, with D hard to call. Germline V gives CDR1 SQVTM, CDR2 ANQGSEA. V was cut by 2 bases and J by 3 bases, with 8 bases left in between. The length of the CDR3 is 12 residues. DNA for the CDR3: TGCAGCGTTGAAAAGACGTACTACGAGCAGTACTTC. Encoded protein: CSVEKTYYEQYF.